Below are 23 T cell receptor beta chains sequenced from a single sample in a study of blood T cells in healthy people across ages. Together with a sample-barcoded 5' primer, a J-beta primer mix was included in a second PCR lasting about 7 to 12 cycles. TCRdb redid the calling of the 5' RACE reads with MiXCR, one entry per CDR3 protein. Of approximately 850,000 distinct CDR3 sequences listed, 55% to 75% are singletons. The sample taken for sequencing was blood. The origin of the receptors is a man between 25 and 39 years old in good health.

The CDR3 sequence is CASSSHRARTSPVDTQYF. DNA for the CDR3: TGTGCCAGCAGTTCCCACAGGGCGAGGACTAGCCCGGTAGATACGCAGTATTTT. This sequence joins TRBV6-5 and TRBJ2-3; 8 bases agree with TRBD2. The CDR3 contains 18 residues. From germline, CDR1 is MNHEY and CDR2 SVGAGI. Trimming at V came to 4 bases and at J to 5 bases, leaving 17 bases not matched to a gene.

This clonotype has just a few counts. The gene calls are TRBV12-3 or TRBV12-4 and TRBJ1-2; 10 nucleotides agree with TRBD1. The trim removed 4 bases at V and 8 bases at J, leaving 10 bases unmatched. The CDR3 length is 15 residues. The CDR3 nucleotides read TGTGCCAGCAGTTCAACTCGACAGGGGGCGGGAGGCTACACCTTC. Translating it yields CASSSTRQGAGGYTF.

The rearrangement links TRBV5-5 to TRBJ2-5; TRBD1 matches 11 bases. Germline CDR1 SGHKS, CDR2 YYEKEE (reference sequence). The CDR3 runs 15 residues. V dropped 0 bases and J dropped 11; count of bases not matched to a gene: 9. CDR3 loop: CASSLAGQGAEEQYF. CDR3 in DNA: TGTGCCAGCAGCTTGGCAGGACAGGGGGCGGAAGAGCAGTACTTC. The variable domain in full, completed from reference TRBV5-5 and TRBJ2-5, reads DAGVTQSPTHLIKTRGQQVTLRCSPISGHKSVSWYQQVLGQGPQFIFQYYEKEERGRGNFPDRFSARQFPNYSSELNVNALLLGDSALYLCASSLAGQGAEEQYFGPGTRLLVL.

This chain links TRBV15 with TRBJ2-5, with TRBD1 matching 7 bases. The CDR3 sequence is 15 residues long. CDR1 and CDR2 (germline): LNHNV, YYDKDF (reference sequence). J gave up 2 bases and V 0 bases, and 3 bases lay outside the gene matches. The CDR3: CATSRERTGQETQYF. CDR3 DNA sequence: TGTGCCACCAGCAGAGAGAGGACAGGACAAGAGACCCAGTACTTC.

The chain has TRBV30 and TRBJ2-3; the D gene is possibly TRBD2 (6 bases). The CDR3 is 16 amino acids. Germline CDR1 is GTSNPN and CDR2 is SVGIG (reference sequence). The CDR3, as DNA: TGTGCTCGGGGTAGCGGTATCTCACTTGGCACAGATACGCAGTATTTT. This codes for CARGSGISLGTDTQYF.

This chain connects TRBV3-1 to TRBJ2-3; the match to TRBD2 covers 12 bases. V was pared by 1 base and J by 2 bases, with 10 bases of the junction left unmatched. The CDR3 is 19 amino acids. From germline, CDR1 is LGHDT and CDR2 YNNKEL (reference sequence). CDR3 loop: CASSQVWLAGGEFTDTQYF. DNA of the CDR3: TGTGCCAGCAGCCAAGTCTGGCTAGCGGGAGGGGAATTCACAGATACGCAGTATTTT.

The V gene is TRBV7-2, the J gene TRBJ2-3; no definite D call. The CDR3 totals 13 residues. CDR1 SGHTA and CDR2 FQGNSA come from the germline V gene. The V end lost 2 bases, the J end lost 2 bases, and 5 bases lay between the germline ends. This CDR3 is CASSLMVTDTQYF. CDR3 in DNA: TGTGCCAGCAGCTTAATGGTCACAGATACGCAGTATTTT.

The rearrangement uses TRBV6-5 and TRBJ2-1; 9 bases are shared with TRBD2. The junction had 4 bases not matched to a gene; V was cut back by 2 bases and J by 2 bases. Germline V CDR1 and CDR2: MNHEY, SVGAGI. The CDR3 is made up of 16 amino acids. The DNA for the CDR3 is TGTGCCAGCAGTTACGGGCGGGAGGGAACCTACAATGAGCAGTTCTTC. Translation gives CASSYGREGTYNEQFF.

A few counts support this clonotype. A read error may explain this, as a much larger clone is one base away. The genes are TRBV7-2 and TRBJ2-1; TRBD1 might be the D (6 bases). In germline, CDR1 is SGHTA, CDR2 FQGNSA. Deletions cut 5 bases from V and 0 bases from J, with 8 bases between. The CDR3 runs to 14 residues. The CDR3 coding sequence is TGTGCCAGCAGCCCGGACAGCTCCTACAATGAGCAGTTCTTC. It translates to CASSPDSSYNEQFF.

The CDR3 region is CSVGGKAGNEKLFF. DNA of the CDR3: TGCAGCGTTGGGGGGAAGGCGGGTAATGAAAAACTGTTTTTT. The chain employs TRBV29-1 and TRBJ1-4; D may be TRBD1 (5 bases). Germline lookup yields CDR1 SQVTM and CDR2 ANQGSEA. The CDR3 extends over 14 amino acids. V was clipped by 4 bases and J by 4 bases, with 13 bases between them.

On this clonotype: A single base separates this from a much larger clone, so it may be a read error. The rearrangement links TRBV6-1 to TRBJ2-1; unclear D gene. From germline, CDR1 is MNHNS and CDR2 SASEGT. The CDR3 spans 13 residues. Trimming left V 4 bases short and J 13 bases short, with 17 bases between. In nucleotides, the CDR3 is TGTGCCAGCAGTGTGGGCGCTTTGGAGACCCAGTTCTTC. Translation gives CASSVGALETQFF.

This clonotype was observed once. The chain uses TRBV7-9 and TRBJ2-3; D is possibly TRBD1 (5 bases). Germline assignment: CDR1 SEHNR and CDR2 FQNEAQ (reference sequence). This CDR3 has 14 amino acids. V lost 3 bases, J lost 2 bases, and 9 bases lay in between. The CDR3 DNA reads as TGTGCCAGCAGCTTTGGACAAAACACAGATACGCAGTATTTT. Translating it yields CASSFGQNTDTQYF.

This clonotype has a handful of counts. The genes are TRBV2 and TRBJ2-1; D may match TRBD1 or TRBD2 (5 bases each). The CDR3 runs 15 residues. Trimming shortened V by 5 bases and J by 4 bases, and 15 bases separated the two germline ends. Germline V gives CDR1 SNHLY, CDR2 FYNNEI. The CDR3 loop reads CASSRDASGYNEQFF. CDR3 bases: TGTGCCAGCAGTCGGGATGCTTCAGGGTACAATGAGCAGTTCTTC.

The rearrangement uses TRBV29-1 and TRBJ1-2; perhaps TRBD1 as D (5 bases). This CDR3 region has 12 residues. CDR1 is SQVTM and CDR2 is ANQGSEA in the germline V gene. V dropped 4 bases and J dropped 7 bases, with 13 bases sitting between them. CDR3 sequence (DNA): TGCAGCGTTGTGGACAACGCGCTTGGCTACACCTTC. Its translation is CSVVDNALGYTF.

This clonotype occurred once. This chain links TRBV25-1 with TRBJ2-5; no reliable D call. Germline loops: CDR1 MGHDK, CDR2 SYGVNS. Trimming took 5 bases from V and 0 from J, leaving 10 bases between them. The CDR3 spans 14 residues. The CDR3 protein is CASSTSENQETQYF. The CDR3 nucleotides read TGTGCCAGCAGTACCTCGGAGAACCAAGAGACCCAGTACTTC.

The chain joins TRBV30 to TRBJ1-2; perhaps TRBD1 as D (5 bases). Germline V gene lookup returns CDR1 GTSNPN and CDR2 SVGIG (reference sequence). V lost 0 bases, J lost 8 bases, and 7 bases lay in between. The CDR3 sequence is 11 residues long. The CDR3 loop reads CAWSVGEGYTF. The CDR3 DNA follows: TGTGCCTGGAGTGTAGGGGAAGGCTACACCTTC.

This sequence joins TRBV9 and TRBJ1-6; D gene uncertain. This CDR3 has 12 amino acids. Germline V gene sequence: CDR1 SGDLS, CDR2 YYNGEE. The V end was cut by 5 bases, the J end by 7 bases, with 7 bases between. CDR3 sequence reads: CASSQPNSPLHF. The CDR3 nucleotides read TGTGCCAGCAGTCAGCCAAATTCACCCCTCCACTTT.

For the CDR3, the DNA is TGTGCCAGCAGCAGGCGGGGGAGGAGCACCGGGGAGCTGTTTTTT. Translating gives CASSRRGRSTGELFF. The J gene is TRBJ2-2, the V gene TRBV5-6, with TRBD2 matching 7 bases. This CDR3 is 15 amino acids long. With V trimmed by 4 bases and J by 4 bases, 7 bases remained unmatched. Germline values: CDR1 SGHDT, CDR2 YYEEEE.

This clonotype was found a few times. The rearrangement uses TRBV29-1 and TRBJ2-1; D is uncertain. The CDR3 consists of 13 residues. V was cut by 4 bases and J by 0 bases, with 7 bases left in between. The germline V gene encodes CDR1 SQVTM and CDR2 ANQGSEA. The CDR3 DNA sequence: TGCAGCGTTGTAGGCGGCTCCTACAATGAGCAGTTCTTC. It translates to CSVVGGSYNEQFF.

This clonotype was detected many times. V usage is TRBV12-3 or TRBV12-4 and J usage is TRBJ2-5; D not certain. V was clipped by 4 bases and J by 11 bases, with 17 bases between them. The CDR3 has 13 amino acids. As DNA, the CDR3 is TGTGCCAGCAGTTCAATGGAAAGGACGGATCAGTACTTC. Residues: CASSSMERTDQYF.

Here the CDR3 DNA reads TGTGCCAGTAGTATGGGCAGCGCGGTCACTGAAGCTTTCTTT. This codes for CASSMGSAVTEAFF. The J gene is TRBJ1-1, the V gene TRBV19, with no clear D. CDR3 length: 14 amino acids. Germline CDR1 LNHDA, CDR2 SQIVND (reference sequence). V dropped 3 bases and J dropped 4 bases, with 12 bases sitting between them.

The gene calls are TRBV29-1 and TRBJ2-7; D may be TRBD2 (6 bases). Trimming removed 6 bases from V and 2 bases from J, with 14 bases in between. The germline CDR1 and CDR2 sequences are SQVTM and ANQGSEA. The CDR3 extends over 13 amino acids. The CDR3 spells CSVRWTGAYEQYF. The CDR3 DNA reads TGCAGCGTGCGCTGGACGGGGGCCTACGAGCAGTACTTC.

This clonotype appeared many times. The rearrangement joins TRBV3-1 to TRBJ2-1, with D possibly called TRBD1 or TRBD2 (5 bases each). V was cut by 2 bases and J by 0 bases, with 11 bases left in between. The CDR3 totals 16 residues. Germline CDR1 LGHDT, CDR2 YNNKEL (reference sequence). The chain's CDR3 is CASSQPGRSSYNEQFF. CDR3 bases: TGTGCCAGCAGCCAACCGGGACGTAGCTCCTACAATGAGCAGTTCTTC.